In its sample, the clone carrying this T cell receptor (beta chain) was seen many times. This sample is drawn from a study of T cell repertoires in cytomegalovirus infection. TCRdb redid the calling of the reads with MiXCR, one entry per CDR3 protein. This table holds around 440,000 distinct CDR3 sequences, about 11% found once. The junction had 7 bases not matched to a gene; V was cut back by 8 bases and J by 7 bases. CDR1 is LNHDA and CDR2 is SQIVND in the germline V gene (reference sequence). The CDR3 covers 14 residues. The chain combines TRBV19 with TRBJ1-5; 11 nucleotides align to TRBD1. The clonotype originates from a human donor in good health (CMV status not recorded). Some clones in this sample may be carry-over from other donors' samples. Sequenced material: PBMCs. CDR3 amino acids: CASWDRGGSQPQHF. CDR3 coding DNA: TGTGCCAGTTGGGACAGGGGGGGTTCCCAGCCCCAGCATTTT.